The sequence of this TCR beta chain was determined in a study of cytomegalovirus exposure and HLA in healthy donors (TCRdb year 2017). Describing the broader study: An earlier analysis of several hundred of the donors reported over 250 Gb of sequence data and some 110 million unique TCR beta sequences obtained from around 180 million T cells. Donor age, sex, ethnicity and CMV serostatus were compiled alongside the repertoire data. Both class I and class II loci were covered by HLA typing, at four-digit resolution. Around 320 gigabases of sequencing data and approximately 85 million unique TCR sequences were included in an early release covering roughly 600 HLA-typed donors. The aim of the study was to test whether cataloging public T cell receptors could identify signatures of past pathogen exposure. The genetic ancestry cluster associated with self-reported Caucasian donors included roughly 84% of the 398 genotyped donors. Across 300 to 400 genotyped donors of the cohort, an average of about 250,000 unique TCR beta nucleotide sequences per donor were sequenced, and roughly a sixth of those sequences were non-productive. In a later analysis, previously published TCR beta repertoires from 666 donors were re-analyzed and high-resolution HLA genotyping was added so that TCR occurrence patterns could be studied. The number of donors typed differed by locus, with about 629-630 for A, B, C, DRB1 and DQB1, roughly 520 for DQA1, about 610 for DPA1, and over 400 for DPB1. A later genetic analysis took genome-wide SNP genotypes for about 55% of the roughly 670 donors and used that subset as a discovery cohort. All discovery cohort repertoires had been generated on a single sequencing platform. Five DR-DQ haplotypes were handled as single units for association and clustering because linkage in the cohort was strong. Rather than using new phenotypic data, the later analysis identified candidate immune exposures from TCR beta sequences and from how often those sequences occurred across donors. High-throughput TCR immunosequencing, statistical association of individual TCRs with disease status, and machine learning were combined to predict cytomegalovirus infection status. A separate validation cohort of roughly 120 different subjects was used in addition to the approximately 640-subject first cohort. The study used immunosequencing to profile the T cell repertoires of about 670 subjects and linked those repertoires to cytomegalovirus serostatus. In an earlier analysis of 587 of the donors, high-throughput TCR beta sequencing was used to judge whether each TCR beta V gene segment behaved as functional or pseudogenic.

The cohort comprised some 730 healthy bone marrow donors. Cohort members were all nominally healthy when sampled, although unrecorded immune exposures were likely present. The donor tested CMV seropositive, placing the donor among the roughly 300 seropositive members of the cohort. Each donor provided a peripheral blood sample, and peripheral blood mononuclear cells were used for TCR beta sequencing. The Qiagen DNeasy Blood Extraction Kit was used to extract genomic DNA from the blood cell samples. A note on this clone: The specificity of this receptor is unknown. No quality values exist for individual bases; no much larger clone is one base distant.

Ends trimmed: V by 0 bases, J by 2 bases; bases unmatched to a gene: 2. Reading the germline V gene gives CDR1 LGHNA and CDR2 YNFKEQ. The CDR3 runs 15 amino acids, cysteine and phenylalanine included. The read is trimmed to its CDR3 DNA, 45 bases read in frame from base 1. Library construction relied on the immunoSEQ multiplex PCR assay. For the multiplex PCR, a mixture combining 60 forward primers for TCR Vbeta segments and 13 reverse primers for TCR Jbeta segments was used. Amplification of the CDR3 region of rearranged TCR beta genes was performed with a multiplex PCR assay on genomic DNA. The Illumina HiSeq System was used to sequence the amplified TCR beta libraries as 87-base-pair reads. Regarding the original processing steps: Across the 500 to 750 repertoires, a later analysis counted approximately 75 million unique TCR beta chains, around 10 million of which were shared by at least two donors. Raw reads were error-corrected and collapsed into unique sequences by a nearest-neighbor algorithm in which closely related sequences were merged to remove PCR and sequencing errors. CDR3 sequences were aligned to IMGT reference sequences to assign V, D and J gene segments. Each retained sequence needed at least a six-nucleotide match to both a V gene segment and a J gene segment. A rearrangement was called productive if the CDR3 had no stop codons and remained in frame with V and J, and every other rearrangement was called non-productive. CDR3 was defined according to IMGT convention as the region running from the second conserved V-encoded cysteine to the conserved J-encoded phenylalanine. The earlier analysis of about 590 of the donors excluded sequences that lacked an unambiguous match to a single V gene segment. In an earlier analysis of approximately 500 of the donors, a V segment was called functional when productive rearrangements were above 56.7%, and segregating when the standard deviation between donors exceeded 5%. A statistical classification framework was developed to diagnose cytomegalovirus status using the catalog of TCR beta chain sequences. A later analysis assigned V and J genes by comparing TCR nucleotide sequences with IMGT/GENE-DB human TR gene sequences. Using the TCRdist pipeline, a later analysis assigned CDR3 sequences along with most-parsimonious VDJ recombination scenarios. A later analysis defined each TCR beta chain by its CDR3 amino acid sequence plus V-gene family, and excluded reads lacking a unique V-gene family. In a later analysis, around 600 highly shared, low-generation-probability nucleotide sequences were removed to address suspected cross-contamination and a sequencing artifact. A later analysis calculated a clonal expansion index for each public chain from normalized within-repertoire ranks of inferred template counts. In a later analysis, generation probabilities were computed using a VDJ recombination model fitted to out-of-frame rearrangements, and the results were checked against IGoR. A later analysis scored TCR-TCR, TCR-HLA and TCR-CMV co-occurrence with hypergeometric tests, applying a repertoire-size bias correction to TCR pairs. False discovery rates were estimated in a later analysis by permuting HLA or CMV assignments 20 times. A later analysis grouped co-occurring TCRs with DBSCAN, adding TCRdist sequence similarity when clustering within HLA-allele-positive subsets. For co-occurrence clustering, repertoires with fewer than 30,000 or more than 120,000 public chains were excluded, along with four to six repertoires with anomalous nucleotide sharing. TCRdb's version of the immuneACCESS table is confined to in-frame rearrangements and falls short of the full clone set. An unresolved V gene accounts for under half of the shortfall where checked; the remainder is of unknown origin. The V and J calls and the clone size are those of that table, but D and trimming were determined from the DNA. The sample has 150,000 to 200,000 clones on record, roughly 87% of them singletons. Of the sample, about 1.6% falls within the top ten clones.

Broad study findings and their caveats: Compared with the approximately 720-donor mean, donors in an Asian-associated ancestry cluster had fewer N-insertions in productive TCRs, according to a later genetic analysis. Because HLA typing was unavailable for some donors at each locus, only the typed subset was used in association tests. A later analysis found that TCR association rates varied across HLA loci, with DRB1 alleles showing the most associated TCRs and HLA-C alleles the fewest. The sequencing pipeline was judged likely to have produced a cluster of highly shared sequence variants as a technical artifact. Most TCR sequences were observed very rarely across donors, whereas some public TCRs were present in many individuals. It was suggested by the authors that the approach could potentially be generalized to other disease states and immunological phenotypes. Broadly in line with IMGT annotations, most TCR beta V segments showed up in productive rearrangements about 90% or about 30% of the time in an earlier analysis of 587 of the donors. Linkage disequilibrium might explain the correlated functional status among segregating V segments, but an unknown experimental factor could not be excluded. The earlier analysis of fewer than 750 of the donors excluded roughly 17 rarely observed V segments, including chromosome 9 orphons, because counts were too low. The study gave a list of 150 to 200 TCR beta chains associated with cytomegalovirus. Some IMGT-functional V segments, including TRBV6-2 and TRBV6-3, could not be told apart with the 87-base-pair reads, so those segments were excluded. When HLA alleles, especially DR and DQ, strongly co-occurred, attributing TCR associations to individual alleles was difficult. Several of the top co-occurrence clusters appeared to be linked to parvovirus B19, influenza, CMV and Epstein-Barr virus, according to a later analysis. Three of the identified cytomegalovirus-associated TCR beta chains were confirmed in vitro to be specific for cytomegalovirus antigens. The classifier was reported to diagnose cytomegalovirus status with high specificity and sensitivity in both the original cohort and the validation cohort. In a later analysis, most CMV-associated TCR beta chains were found to appear HLA-restricted, with HLA associations seemingly driven largely by CMV exposure. CMV serostatus was the only immune exposure information available for the cohort. A further reported finding was that TCR beta sequences accurately predicted the HLA-A and HLA-B alleles for most subjects in the first cohort. Presence/absence analyses assumed roughly uniform sequencing depth across donors, an assumption that may not hold. In this cohort, only TCR beta chains were sequenced, and detectable features were limited by the absence of alpha or paired-chain data. A later genetic analysis associated a missense DCLRE1C variant with V-gene and J-gene trimming of TCR beta chains, and an independent cohort replicated the association. In a later analysis, around 17,000 TCR beta sequences were associated with specific HLA alleles at a false discovery rate of 0.05. In a later analysis, HLA-associated TCR beta chains showed more clonal expansion and lower generation probabilities than non-associated chains that were equally common.

Recombination joined TRBV4-2 with TRBJ2-7, with 9 junctional bases fitting TRBD2. Material for sequencing was PBMCs. This clonotype originated in a girl aged 10 to 17 in good health and CMV-seropositive. The CDR3 amino acid sequence is: CASSQEIAGAYEQYF. DNA sequence: TGTGCCAGCAGCCAAGAAATAGCGGGGGCCTACGAGCAGTACTTC.